This is a list of T cell receptor beta chains from one sample in a study of blood T cell repertoires in COVID-19. This table comes from immunoSEQ multiplex PCR, and its TCRdb copy is limited to in-frame clones, with some not included. This sample carries approximately 10,000 clones, roughly 81% of them seen once, and the ten largest clones take over 20%. Sequences were obtained from peripheral blood. The source is a man in his 60s with active COVID-19. Each CDR3 is given with its conserved first and last residue. A D gene is named only where the DNA matches it firmly. For some rows the clone size is stated as once, few or many, or as a class when expanded; others skip it.

CDR3 protein,CDR3 DNA,V gene,J gene,clone size,D gene
CASSQTSGAYEQYF,TGTGCCAGCAGCCAAACTAGCGGGGCCTACGAGCAGTACTTC,TRBV4-2,TRBJ2-7,.,TRBD2
CASSQITGGYEQYF,TGCGCCAGCAGCCAAATAACAGGGGGGTACGAGCAGTACTTC,TRBV4-3,TRBJ2-7,.,TRBD1
CASSPLRGHEQYF,TGTGCCAGCAGTCCCCTCAGGGGCCACGAGCAGTACTTC,TRBV12-3/TRBV12-4,TRBJ2-7,.,.
CASSPTPKSFNTEAFF,TGTGCCAGCAGCCCTACCCCGAAGTCCTTTAACACTGAAGCTTTCTTT,TRBV7-3,TRBJ1-1,.,.
CASSEYGTKNTEAFF,TGTGCCAGCAGTGAATATGGGACAAAGAACACTGAAGCTTTCTTT,TRBV6-1,TRBJ1-1,.,.
CASSTQTGLNTEAFF,TGTGCCAGCAGCACCCAGACAGGCTTGAACACTGAAGCTTTCTTT,TRBV7-3,TRBJ1-1,few,.
CASSQGEQFF,TGTGCCAGCAGCCAGGGTGAGCAGTTCTTC,TRBV11-2,TRBJ2-1,.,.
CASRTPRDRALSTTNEKLFF,TGTGCCAGCAGAACCCCGAGGGACAGGGCATTATCTACAACTAATGAAAAACTGTTTTTT,TRBV28,TRBJ1-4,once,TRBD1
CSVESGTALAKNIQYF,TGCAGCGTTGAATCTGGGACAGCACTAGCCAAAAACATTCAGTACTTC,TRBV29-1,TRBJ2-4,.,TRBD1
CASSAAGGSDTQYF,TGTGCCAGCAGTGCAGCGGGAGGATCAGATACGCAGTATTTT,TRBV9,TRBJ2-3,.,TRBD2
CASSPDPPSGSGGKDTQYF,TGTGCCAGTAGTCCCGACCCACCTAGTGGTAGCGGGGGAAAAGATACGCAGTATTTT,TRBV19,TRBJ2-3,.,TRBD2
CASSAIENTEAFF,TGTGCCAGCAGTGCTATAGAGAACACTGAAGCTTTCTTT,TRBV28,TRBJ1-1,.,.
CASSYSNRDYEQYF,TGTGCCAGCAGTTACTCTAACCGAGACTACGAGCAGTACTTC,TRBV6-5,TRBJ2-7,.,.
CASSQDLEHTEAFF,TGCGCCAGCAGCCAAGATTTAGAGCACACTGAAGCTTTCTTT,TRBV4-1,TRBJ1-1,.,.
CASSLSPDRSSGNTIYF,TGTGCCAGCAGCTTAAGTCCCGACAGGAGCTCTGGAAACACCATATATTTT,TRBV7-2,TRBJ1-3,.,.
CASSARLVGELFF,TGTGCCAGCAGCGCCCGACTAGTCGGGGAGCTGTTTTTT,TRBV9,TRBJ2-2,.,.
CASSRPAGSSDTQYF,TGTGCCAGCAGCCGGCCCGCGGGAAGTTCAGATACGCAGTATTTT,TRBV11-2,TRBJ2-3,.,.
CASRGEQGSNQPQHF,TGTGCCAGCAGGGGCGAACAGGGAAGCAATCAGCCCCAGCATTTT,TRBV2,TRBJ1-5,.,.
CASSYFGAGYTF,TGTGCCAGCAGTTACTTTGGGGCTGGCTACACCTTC,TRBV6-6,TRBJ1-2,.,.
CARSEIGGAGYNEQFF,TGTGCCAGAAGCGAAATAGGGGGCGCGGGGTACAATGAGCAGTTCTTC,TRBV5-3,TRBJ2-1,.,.
CASSLSGNYEQYF,TGTGCCAGCAGCTTGAGCGGAAACTACGAGCAGTACTTC,TRBV13,TRBJ2-7,medium-sized,.
CASSLSDGGFDEQYF,TGTGCCAGCAGCTTAAGCGATGGGGGCTTCGACGAGCAGTACTTC,TRBV7-6,TRBJ2-7,.,.
CASSREGGSPQPQHF,TGTGCCAGCAGCAGGGAAGGGGGAAGTCCTCAGCCCCAGCATTTT,TRBV5-4,TRBJ1-5,.,.
CASNLGGGQGDTEAFF,TGTGCCAGCAACTTAGGGGGAGGCCAAGGGGACACTGAAGCTTTCTTT,TRBV7-3,TRBJ1-1,.,.
CASSLNQGGGYEQYF,TGTGCCAGCAGTCTAAACCAGGGGGGAGGCTACGAGCAGTACTTC,TRBV27,TRBJ2-7,.,.
CASSPGGGRGETQYF,TGTGCCAGCAGCCCCGGGGGGGGGCGCGGAGAGACCCAGTACTTC,TRBV9,TRBJ2-5,.,TRBD2
CASSPTGLQDTEAFF,TGTGCCAGCTCACCAACTGGGTTACAGGACACTGAAGCTTTCTTT,TRBV18,TRBJ1-1,.,.